Included here is one T cell receptor (beta chain) sequence, with context. The antigen this receptor binds is unknown. Per-base qualities were not stored, and no clone one base away is much larger. Patients with autoimmune disease history or receiving systemic immunosuppression were excluded from the trial. Peripheral blood for TCR sequencing was drawn from every dose cohort at baseline, at cycle 4 day 1 and at cycle 7 day 1. Samples came from an open-label, multicenter, first-in-human phase I dose-escalation trial of ivuxolimab. Adults with locally advanced or metastatic melanoma, renal cell, hepatocellular, or head and neck squamous cell carcinoma were enrolled in the trial. CD4+ and CD8+ T cells were sorted separately from peripheral blood before TCR sequencing. For sequencing of the TCRbeta CDR3 region, genomic DNA was extracted from the sorted cells. The immunoSEQ Assay was used to sequence the TCRbeta CDR3 regions. As stored in TCRdb, this immuneACCESS dataset retains in-frame rearrangements with V and J assigned. A fraction of the clones does not appear; measured against another copy, unresolved V genes explain less than half of the discrepancy, and the remainder lacks a known reason. Present in this sample are 71,000 or so clones, roughly 81% of which were seen just once. The ten largest account for more than 4% of the sample.

Between the V and J ends, shortened by 1 base and 6 bases respectively, the junction contains 8 bases. CDR1 GTSNPN and CDR2 SVGIG were looked up in the germline V gene (reference sequence). Its CDR3 holds 12 amino acids, cysteine through phenylalanine. The retained sequence is limited to the CDR3, 36 bases, with the frame set at the first base. This sample was included in a study of OX40 agonist ivuxolimab in advanced cancers. Background for the entire study: Ivuxolimab was a fully human IgG2 agonistic monoclonal antibody targeting the costimulatory receptor OX40 (CD134). Intravenous ivuxolimab was administered to patients every 2 weeks at six dose levels: 0.01, 0.1, 0.3, 1.5, 3 and 10 mg/kg. Of the approximately 50 dose-escalation patients, hepatocellular carcinoma was present in about 20, melanoma in approximately 15, renal cell carcinoma in 9 and head and neck cancer in 9. The dose-escalation cohort was about 87% male with a mean age of about 65 years, ranging from roughly 20 to 85. Patients were allowed to have had prior anti-PD-1, anti-PD-L1 or anti-CTLA-4 therapy, and 30% to 50% of the dose-escalation patients had previously received checkpoint inhibitors. Partial responses occurred in three dose-escalation patients, of whom one had hepatocellular carcinoma and two had cutaneous melanoma. The point of sequencing TCRbeta in the periphery was to test whether ivuxolimab changed TCR sequence diversity and drove clonal T-cell expansion. The paper covers the monotherapy dose-escalation part of the phase I ivuxolimab trial, which included N ≈ 50 patients.

What the research found in general, with its limitations: Antigen specificity was not determined for the clonally expanded peripheral T cells. After ivuxolimab, expanded clones were on average more numerous among CD8+ T cells than among CD4+ T cells. In the 0.1-3.0 mg/kg groups, partial responders had among the lowest normalized peripheral clonal expansion, particularly in CD8+ T cells. Low levels of normalized T-cell clonal expansion were also seen in some patients who did not respond. At doses from 0.1 to 3.0 mg/kg, clonal expansion was seen in both CD4+ and CD8+ blood T cells between baseline and week 6.

The V gene is TRBV30 and the J gene is TRBJ2-3; no D gene call is confident. This specimen was CD4+ or CD8+ T cells sorted from blood, taken in a trial of the OX40 agonist ivuxolimab. This receptor was taken from an adult with an advanced solid tumor such as melanoma, head and neck, liver or kidney cancer. The nucleotide sequence is given as TGTGCCTGGAGTGGAGGATACGATACGCAGTATTTT. Translated, it reads CAWSGGYDTQYF.